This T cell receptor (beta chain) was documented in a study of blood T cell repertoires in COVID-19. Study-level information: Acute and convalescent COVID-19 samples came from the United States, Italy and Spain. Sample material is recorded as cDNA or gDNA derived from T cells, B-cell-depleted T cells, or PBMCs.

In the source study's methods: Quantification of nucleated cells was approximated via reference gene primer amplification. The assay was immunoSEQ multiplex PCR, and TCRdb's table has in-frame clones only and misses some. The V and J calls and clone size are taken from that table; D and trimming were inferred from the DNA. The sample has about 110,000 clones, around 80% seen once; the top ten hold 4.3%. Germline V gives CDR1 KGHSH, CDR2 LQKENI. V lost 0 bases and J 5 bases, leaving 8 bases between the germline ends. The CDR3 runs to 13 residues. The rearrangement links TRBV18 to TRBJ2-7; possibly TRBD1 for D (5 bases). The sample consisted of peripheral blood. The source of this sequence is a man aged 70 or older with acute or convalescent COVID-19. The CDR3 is CASSPPGQDEQYF. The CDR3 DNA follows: TGTGCCAGCTCACCACCGGGGCAGGACGAGCAGTACTTC.